These T cell receptor beta chains were read from a single sample in a study of T cell responses to AZD1222 COVID-19 vaccine. Measured with immunoSEQ multiplex PCR; TCRdb has only the in-frame clones, and not every one. The sample contains 90,000 to 100,000 clones, less than 90% of which appear only once. Sample: peripheral blood, taken on day 0 of AZD1222 vaccination. The receptors come from an adult in good health. Both conserved end residues are trimmed from each CDR3. Where a row states a size, it is once, few, many or the class of an expanded clone; other rows omit it.

clone_size	v_call	j_call	cdr3_aa
-	TRBV19	TRBJ1-2	ASSIEGGTRGYGYT
-	TRBV3-1/TRBV3-2	TRBJ2-2	ASSRRGGGELF
-	TRBV25-1	TRBJ2-7	ASSRQGLYEQY
once	TRBV12-3/TRBV12-4	TRBJ2-3	ATWTRGLDTQY
-	TRBV11-3	TRBJ2-1	ASSFTGGSYNEQF
-	TRBV28	TRBJ1-2	ASRPPGGLYYGYT
-	TRBV4-3	TRBJ1-2	ASSQVRGQASIYT
-	TRBV7-5	TRBJ1-2	ARSLVRRGYT
once	TRBV27	TRBJ1-6	ASKEGFYNSPLH
once	TRBV2	TRBJ2-1	ASSRDTFNEQF
-	TRBV5-6	TRBJ1-6	ASSLTGGGPRTSPLH
-	TRBV6-5	TRBJ2-1	ASSLNTGGVLGEQF
-	TRBV28	TRBJ2-2	ASSFGGFTGELF
-	TRBV3-1/TRBV3-2	TRBJ1-2	ASSQSGTGTYYT
-	TRBV28	TRBJ1-2	ASSLATAYSLYGYT
-	TRBV6-1	TRBJ2-2	ASSDSPTNTGELF
once	TRBV5-6	TRBJ2-7	ASSLYLLRQGYEQY
-	TRBV5-1	TRBJ1-2	ASSSGSGGEYT
-	TRBV7-7	TRBJ2-5	ASSLDAGGRETQY
-	TRBV4-2	TRBJ2-3	ASSPGLAGEMADTQY
-	TRBV15	TRBJ1-1	ATSREAGTEAF
-	TRBV2	TRBJ2-7	ASGDYEQY
once	TRBV19	TRBJ2-1	ASSIDSRGGYNEQF
-	TRBV24-1	TRBJ2-7	ATSDHGDRAYEQY
-	TRBV9	TRBJ1-6	ASSVEGGPTYNSPLH
-	TRBV7-9	TRBJ2-3	ASRWGQGLRGTDTQY
-	TRBV4-3	TRBJ1-6	ASSQESETKPPLH
few	TRBV4-1	TRBJ2-7	ASSLLIGQTSYEQY
once	TRBV5-8	TRBJ2-5	ASSSGQQFLTGETQY
-	TRBV5-1	TRBJ1-1	ASSLRTAHAGAF
-	TRBV28	TRBJ1-1	ASTTRTEAF
-	TRBV6-5	TRBJ1-2	ASSQGANYGYT
-	TRBV27	TRBJ2-6	ASSLRLGSERSGANVLT
-	TRBV11-3	TRBJ2-3	ASSLTYVDTQY
-	TRBV20-1	TRBJ1-2	SASRPGGGYT
-	TRBV7-3	TRBJ2-5	ASSLEVQETQY
-	TRBV5-1	TRBJ1-4	ASSIGTGGPNEKLF
-	TRBV19	TRBJ2-3	ASSARQGPDTQY
-	TRBV3-1/TRBV3-2	TRBJ1-2	ASSPQGVVGYT
-	TRBV10-3	TRBJ1-1	AIRPGGRNTEAF
-	TRBV11-2	TRBJ1-2	ASSLGPGNYGYT
-	TRBV5-1	TRBJ2-5	ASSTGLAGGRQETQY
once	TRBV27	TRBJ2-2	ASSWGNTGELF
-	TRBV5-1	TRBJ2-1	ASSPYRDRYNEQF
-	TRBV29-1	TRBJ1-1	SVRTGGNTEAF
-	TRBV7-8	TRBJ1-6	ASSLGSWDSPLH